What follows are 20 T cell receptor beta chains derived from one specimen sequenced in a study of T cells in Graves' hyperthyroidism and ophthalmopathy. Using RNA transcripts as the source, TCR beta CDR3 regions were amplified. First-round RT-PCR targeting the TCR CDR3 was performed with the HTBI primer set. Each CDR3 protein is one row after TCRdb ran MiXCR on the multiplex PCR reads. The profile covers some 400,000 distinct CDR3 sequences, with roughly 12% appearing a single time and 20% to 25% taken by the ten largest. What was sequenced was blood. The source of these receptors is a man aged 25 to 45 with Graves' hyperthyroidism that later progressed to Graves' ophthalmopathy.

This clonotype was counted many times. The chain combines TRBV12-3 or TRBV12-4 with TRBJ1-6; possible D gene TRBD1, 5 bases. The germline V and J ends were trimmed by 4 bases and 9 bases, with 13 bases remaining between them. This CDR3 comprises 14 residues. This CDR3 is CASSSDIPGSPLHF. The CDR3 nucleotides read TGTGCCAGCAGTTCGGACATACCAGGTTCACCCCTCCACTTT.

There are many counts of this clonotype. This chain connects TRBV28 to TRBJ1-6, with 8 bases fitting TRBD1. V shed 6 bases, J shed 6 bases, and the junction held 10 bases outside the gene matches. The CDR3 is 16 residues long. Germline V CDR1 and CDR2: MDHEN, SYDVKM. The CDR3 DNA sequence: TGTGCCAGCAGCCCCCCCCGGACAGGGCCTAATTCACCCCTCCACTTT. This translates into CASSPPRTGPNSPLHF.

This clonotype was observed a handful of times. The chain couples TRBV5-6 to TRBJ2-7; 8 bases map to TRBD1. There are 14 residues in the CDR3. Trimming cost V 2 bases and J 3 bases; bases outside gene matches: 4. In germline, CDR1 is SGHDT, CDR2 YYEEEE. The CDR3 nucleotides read TGTGCCAGCAGCTTCCAGGGGGCGTTCTACGAGCAGTACTTC. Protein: CASSFQGAFYEQYF.

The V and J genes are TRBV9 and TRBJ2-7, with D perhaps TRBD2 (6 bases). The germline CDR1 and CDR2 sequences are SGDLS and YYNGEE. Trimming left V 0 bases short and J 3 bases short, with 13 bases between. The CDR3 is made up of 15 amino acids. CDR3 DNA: TGTGCCAGCAGCGTAGGGGCAGGGAGGAACTACGAGCAGTACTTC. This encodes CASSVGAGRNYEQYF.

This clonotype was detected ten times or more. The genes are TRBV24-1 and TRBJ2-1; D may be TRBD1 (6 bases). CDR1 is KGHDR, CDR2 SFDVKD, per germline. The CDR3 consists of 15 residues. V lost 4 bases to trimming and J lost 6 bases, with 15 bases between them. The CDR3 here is CATSEPAGVSNEQFF. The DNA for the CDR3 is TGTGCCACCAGTGAGCCCGCAGGGGTGAGCAATGAGCAGTTCTTC.

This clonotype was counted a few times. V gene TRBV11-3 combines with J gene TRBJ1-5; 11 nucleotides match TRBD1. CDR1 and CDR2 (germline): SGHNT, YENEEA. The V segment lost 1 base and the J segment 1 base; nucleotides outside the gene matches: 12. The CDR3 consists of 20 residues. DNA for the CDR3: TGTGCCAGCAGCTTAGGCGGGACAGGGGGTCCGGGTGGGAGCAATCAGCCCCAGCATTTT. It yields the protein CASSLGGTGGPGGSNQPQHF.

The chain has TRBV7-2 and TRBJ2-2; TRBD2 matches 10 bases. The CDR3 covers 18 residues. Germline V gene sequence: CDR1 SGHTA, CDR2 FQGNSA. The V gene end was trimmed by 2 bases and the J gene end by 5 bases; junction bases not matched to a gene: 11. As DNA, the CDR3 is TGTGCCAGCAGCTTACGGTCCAGCGGGGGGGCAGGGACCGGGGAGCTGTTTTTT. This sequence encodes CASSLRSSGGAGTGELFF.

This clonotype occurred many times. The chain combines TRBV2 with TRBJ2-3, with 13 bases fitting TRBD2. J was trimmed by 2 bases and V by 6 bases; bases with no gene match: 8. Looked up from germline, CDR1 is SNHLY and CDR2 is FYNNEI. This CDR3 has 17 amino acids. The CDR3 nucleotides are TGTGCCAGCAGACAAAGGACTAGCGGGGGTGCCACAGATACGCAGTATTTT. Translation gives CASRQRTSGGATDTQYF.

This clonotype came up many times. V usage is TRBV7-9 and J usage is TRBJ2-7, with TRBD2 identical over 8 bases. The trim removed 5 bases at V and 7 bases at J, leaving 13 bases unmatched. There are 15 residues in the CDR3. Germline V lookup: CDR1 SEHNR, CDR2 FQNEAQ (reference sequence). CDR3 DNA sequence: TGTGCCAGCAGCGCCCCCGGGACTAGGTTCGAAGAGCAGTACTTC. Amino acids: CASSAPGTRFEEQYF.

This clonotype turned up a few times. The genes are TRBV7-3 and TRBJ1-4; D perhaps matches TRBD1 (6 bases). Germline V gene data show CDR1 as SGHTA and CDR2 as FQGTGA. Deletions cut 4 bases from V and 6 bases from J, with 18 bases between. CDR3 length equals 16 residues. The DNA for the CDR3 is TGTGCCAGCAGCTCCCCAACCGGGGACAAAGATGAAAAACTGTTTTTT. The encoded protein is CASSSPTGDKDEKLFF. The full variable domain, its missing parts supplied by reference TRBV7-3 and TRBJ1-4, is GAGVSQTPSNKVTEKGKYVELRCDPISGHTALYWYRQSLGQGPEFLIYFQGTGAADDSGLPNDRFFAVRPEGSVSTLKIQRTERGDSAVYLCASSSPTGDKDEKLFFGSGTQLSVL.

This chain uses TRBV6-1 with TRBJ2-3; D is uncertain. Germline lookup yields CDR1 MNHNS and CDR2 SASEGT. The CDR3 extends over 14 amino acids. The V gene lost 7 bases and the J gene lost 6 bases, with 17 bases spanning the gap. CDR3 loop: CASKQPFLSDTQYF. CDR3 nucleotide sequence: TGTGCCAGCAAACAACCCTTTTTGAGCGATACGCAGTATTTT.

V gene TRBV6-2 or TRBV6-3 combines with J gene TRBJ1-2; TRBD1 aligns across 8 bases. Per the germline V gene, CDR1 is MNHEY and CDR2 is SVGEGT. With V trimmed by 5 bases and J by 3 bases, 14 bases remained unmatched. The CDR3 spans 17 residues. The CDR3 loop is CASSGPSRAGGDYGYTF. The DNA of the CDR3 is TGTGCCAGCAGTGGGCCAAGCAGGGCAGGGGGCGACTATGGCTACACCTTC.

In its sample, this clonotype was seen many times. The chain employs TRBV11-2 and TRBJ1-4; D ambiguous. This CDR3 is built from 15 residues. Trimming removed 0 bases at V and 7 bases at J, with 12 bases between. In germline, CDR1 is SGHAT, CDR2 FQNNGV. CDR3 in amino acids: CASSLDGGRGEKLFF. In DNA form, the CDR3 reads TGTGCCAGCAGCTTAGACGGTGGGAGAGGTGAAAAACTGTTTTTT.

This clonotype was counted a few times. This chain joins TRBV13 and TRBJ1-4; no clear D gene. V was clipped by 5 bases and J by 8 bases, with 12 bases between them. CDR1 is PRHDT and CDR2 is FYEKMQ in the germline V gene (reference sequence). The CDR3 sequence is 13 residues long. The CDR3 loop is CASSTTVGEKLFF. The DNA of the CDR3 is TGTGCCAGCAGCACAACCGTAGGCGAAAAACTGTTTTTT.

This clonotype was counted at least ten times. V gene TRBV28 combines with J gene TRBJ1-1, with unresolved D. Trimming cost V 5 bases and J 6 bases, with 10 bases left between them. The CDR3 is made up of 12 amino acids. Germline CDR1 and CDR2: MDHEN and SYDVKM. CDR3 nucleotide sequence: TGTGCCAGCAGTATCATTACCTCTGAAGCTTTCTTT. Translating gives CASSIITSEAFF.

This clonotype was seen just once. In nucleotides, the CDR3 is TGTGCCAGCAGTTTTCGAGGGGCAAATCAGCCCCAGCATTTT. Protein product: CASSFRGANQPQHF. The chain couples TRBV28 to TRBJ1-5; perhaps TRBD1 as D (5 bases). Trimming took off 3 bases at V and 4 bases at J, with 10 bases between the two ends. The CDR3 is made up of 14 amino acids. Germline CDR1 and CDR2: MDHEN and SYDVKM.

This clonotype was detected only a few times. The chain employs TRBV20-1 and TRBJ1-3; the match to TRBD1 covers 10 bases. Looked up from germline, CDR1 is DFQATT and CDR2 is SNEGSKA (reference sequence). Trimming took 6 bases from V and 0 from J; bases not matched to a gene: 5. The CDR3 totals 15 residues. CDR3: CSADGTGDSGNTIYF. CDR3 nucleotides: TGCAGTGCCGATGGGACAGGGGACTCTGGAAACACCATATATTTT.

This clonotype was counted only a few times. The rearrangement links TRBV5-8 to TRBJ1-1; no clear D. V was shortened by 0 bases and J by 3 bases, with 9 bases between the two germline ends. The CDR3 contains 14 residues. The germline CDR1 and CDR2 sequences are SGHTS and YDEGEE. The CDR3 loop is CASSLGPVDTEAFF. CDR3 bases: TGTGCCAGCAGCTTGGGCCCGGTAGACACTGAAGCTTTCTTT.

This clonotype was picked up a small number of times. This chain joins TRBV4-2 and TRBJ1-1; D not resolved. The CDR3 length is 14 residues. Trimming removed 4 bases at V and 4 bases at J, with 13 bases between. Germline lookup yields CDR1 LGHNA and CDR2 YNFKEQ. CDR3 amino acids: CASSLNRVITEAFF. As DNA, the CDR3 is TGTGCCAGCAGCCTTAATCGAGTTATCACTGAAGCTTTCTTT.

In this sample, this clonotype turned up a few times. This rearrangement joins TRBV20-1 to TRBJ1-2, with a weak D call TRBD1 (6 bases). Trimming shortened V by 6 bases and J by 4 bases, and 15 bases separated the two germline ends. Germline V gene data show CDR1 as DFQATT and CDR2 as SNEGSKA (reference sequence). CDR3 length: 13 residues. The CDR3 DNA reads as TGCAGTGCCAACTCAGGGGTGGGCTATGGCTACACCTTC. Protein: CSANSGVGYGYTF.